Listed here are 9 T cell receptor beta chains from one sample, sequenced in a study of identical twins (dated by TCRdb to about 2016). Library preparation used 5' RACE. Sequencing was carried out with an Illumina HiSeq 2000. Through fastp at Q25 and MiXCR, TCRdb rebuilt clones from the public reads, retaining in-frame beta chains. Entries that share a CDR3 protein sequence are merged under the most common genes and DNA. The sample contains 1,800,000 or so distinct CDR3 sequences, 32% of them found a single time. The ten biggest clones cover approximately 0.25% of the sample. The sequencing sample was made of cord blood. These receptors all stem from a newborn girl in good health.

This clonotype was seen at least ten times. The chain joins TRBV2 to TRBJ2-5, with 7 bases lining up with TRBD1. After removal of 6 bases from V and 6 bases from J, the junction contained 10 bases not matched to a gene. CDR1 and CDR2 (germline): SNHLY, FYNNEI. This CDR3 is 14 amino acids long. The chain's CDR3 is CASRSGGYQKTQYF. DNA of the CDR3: TGTGCCAGCAGGTCAGGGGGTTACCAGAAGACCCAGTACTTC.

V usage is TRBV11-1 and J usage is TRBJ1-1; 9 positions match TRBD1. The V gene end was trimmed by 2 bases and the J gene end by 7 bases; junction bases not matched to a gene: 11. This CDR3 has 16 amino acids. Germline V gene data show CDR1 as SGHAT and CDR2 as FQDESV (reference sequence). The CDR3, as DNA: TGTGCCAGCAGCTTAAAGTTGAAGTCGACAGGGGGTGAAGCTTTCTTT. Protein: CASSLKLKSTGGEAFF. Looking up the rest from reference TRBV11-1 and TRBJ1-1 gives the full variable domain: EAEVAQSPRYKITEKSQAVAFWCDPISGHATLYWYRQILGQGPELLVQFQDESVVDDSQLPKDRFSAERLKGVDSTLKIQPAELGDSAMYLCASSLKLKSTGGEAFFGQGTRLTVV.

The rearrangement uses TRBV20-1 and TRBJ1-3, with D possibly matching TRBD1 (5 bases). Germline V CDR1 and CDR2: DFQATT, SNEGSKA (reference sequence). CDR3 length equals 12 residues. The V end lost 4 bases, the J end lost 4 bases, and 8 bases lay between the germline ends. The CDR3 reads CSATGPGNTIYF. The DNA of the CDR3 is TGCAGTGCTACAGGGCCCGGAAACACCATATATTTT.

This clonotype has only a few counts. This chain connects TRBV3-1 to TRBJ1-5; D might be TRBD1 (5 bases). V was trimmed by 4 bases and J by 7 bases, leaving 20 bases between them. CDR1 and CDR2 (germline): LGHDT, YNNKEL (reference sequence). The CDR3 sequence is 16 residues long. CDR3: CASSLSHGGGDQPQHF. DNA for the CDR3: TGTGCCAGCAGCCTTTCACACGGGGGTGGGGACCAGCCCCAGCATTTT.

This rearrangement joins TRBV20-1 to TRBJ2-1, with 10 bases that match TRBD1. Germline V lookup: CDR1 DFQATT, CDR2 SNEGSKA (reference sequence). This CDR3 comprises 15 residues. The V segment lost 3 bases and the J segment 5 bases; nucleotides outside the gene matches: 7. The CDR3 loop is CSARDSGTGDNEQFF. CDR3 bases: TGCAGTGCTAGGGACTCCGGGACAGGGGACAATGAGCAGTTCTTC.

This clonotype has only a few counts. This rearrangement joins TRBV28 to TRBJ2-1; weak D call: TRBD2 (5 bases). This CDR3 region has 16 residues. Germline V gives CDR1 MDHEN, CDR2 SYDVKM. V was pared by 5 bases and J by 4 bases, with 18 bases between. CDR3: CASSPPLGWRYNEQFF. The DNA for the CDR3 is TGTGCCAGCAGTCCGCCCCTAGGATGGAGGTACAATGAGCAGTTCTTC.

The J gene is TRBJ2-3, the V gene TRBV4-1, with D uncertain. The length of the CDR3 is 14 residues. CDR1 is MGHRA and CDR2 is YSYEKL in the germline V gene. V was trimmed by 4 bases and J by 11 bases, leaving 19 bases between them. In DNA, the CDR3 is TGCGCCAGCAGCCGCGACGCTGGGTTGGTAAGGCAGTATTTT. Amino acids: CASSRDAGLVRQYF.

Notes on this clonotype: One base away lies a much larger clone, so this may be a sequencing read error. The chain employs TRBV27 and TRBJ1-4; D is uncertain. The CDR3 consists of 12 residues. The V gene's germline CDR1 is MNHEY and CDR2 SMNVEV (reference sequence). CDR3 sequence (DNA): TGTGCCAGCAGTCACACTAATGAAAAACCGTTTTTT. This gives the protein CASSHTNEKPFF.

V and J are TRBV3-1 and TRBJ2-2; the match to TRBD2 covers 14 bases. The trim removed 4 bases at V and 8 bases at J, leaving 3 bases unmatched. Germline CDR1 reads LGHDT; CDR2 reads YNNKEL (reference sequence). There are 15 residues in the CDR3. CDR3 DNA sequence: TGTGCCAGCAGCCTCTGGACTAGCGGGAGGGGGGAGCTGTTTTTT. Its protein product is CASSLWTSGRGELFF.